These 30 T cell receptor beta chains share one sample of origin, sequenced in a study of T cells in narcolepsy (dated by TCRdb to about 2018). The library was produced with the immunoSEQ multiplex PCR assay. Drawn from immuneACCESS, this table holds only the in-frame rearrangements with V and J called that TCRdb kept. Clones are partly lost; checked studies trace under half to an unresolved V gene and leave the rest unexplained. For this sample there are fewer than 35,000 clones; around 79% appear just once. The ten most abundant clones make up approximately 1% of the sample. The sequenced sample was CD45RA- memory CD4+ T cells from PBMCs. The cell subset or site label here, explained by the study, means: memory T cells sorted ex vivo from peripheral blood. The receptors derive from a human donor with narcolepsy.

The CDR3 coding sequence is TGTGCCAGCAGTTACCCGGGCACCTCTGAAGCTTTCTTT. This sequence encodes CASSYPGTSEAFF. This rearrangement joins TRBV6-5 to TRBJ1-1; D ambiguous. V dropped 2 bases and J dropped 6 bases, with 10 bases sitting between them. CDR3 length: 13 amino acids. The germline CDR1 and CDR2 sequences are MNHEY and SVGAGI.

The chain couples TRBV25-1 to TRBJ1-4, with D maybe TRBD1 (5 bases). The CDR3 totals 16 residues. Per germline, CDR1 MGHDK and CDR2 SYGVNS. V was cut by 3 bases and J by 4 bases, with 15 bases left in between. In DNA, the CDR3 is TGTGCCAGCAGTGATCCTACAGGAGGCGGTAATGAAAAACTGTTTTTT. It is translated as CASSDPTGGGNEKLFF.

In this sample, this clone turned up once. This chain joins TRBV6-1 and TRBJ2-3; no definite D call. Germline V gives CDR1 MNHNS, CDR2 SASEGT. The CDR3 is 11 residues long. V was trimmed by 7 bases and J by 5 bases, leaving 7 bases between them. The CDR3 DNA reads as TGTGCCAGCATCCTTGGAGATACGCAGTATTTT. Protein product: CASILGDTQYF.

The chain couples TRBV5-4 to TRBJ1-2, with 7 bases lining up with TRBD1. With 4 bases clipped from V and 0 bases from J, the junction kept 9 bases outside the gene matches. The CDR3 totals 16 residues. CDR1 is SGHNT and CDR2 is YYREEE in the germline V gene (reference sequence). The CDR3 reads CASSPIGTATNYGYTF. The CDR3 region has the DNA TGTGCCAGCAGCCCCATTGGGACAGCTACTAACTATGGCTACACCTTC.

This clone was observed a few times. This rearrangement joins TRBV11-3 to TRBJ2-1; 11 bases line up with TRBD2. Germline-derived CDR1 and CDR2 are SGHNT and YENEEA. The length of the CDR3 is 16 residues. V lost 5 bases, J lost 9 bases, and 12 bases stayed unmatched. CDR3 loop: CASSQGRLAGLGEQFF. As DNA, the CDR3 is TGTGCCAGCAGCCAGGGAAGACTAGCGGGATTGGGTGAGCAGTTCTTC.

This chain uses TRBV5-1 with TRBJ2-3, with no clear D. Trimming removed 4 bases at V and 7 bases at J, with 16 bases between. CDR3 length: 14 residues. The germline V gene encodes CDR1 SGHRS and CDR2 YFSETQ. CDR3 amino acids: CASSPFDPTNTQYF. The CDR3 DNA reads TGCGCCAGCAGCCCATTCGATCCCACGAATACGCAGTATTTT.

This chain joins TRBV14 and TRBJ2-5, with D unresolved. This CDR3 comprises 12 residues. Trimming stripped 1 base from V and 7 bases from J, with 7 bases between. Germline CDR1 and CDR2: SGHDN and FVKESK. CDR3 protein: CASSQGLRTQYF. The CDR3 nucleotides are TGTGCCAGCAGCCAAGGATTACGGACCCAGTACTTC.

CDR3 region: CASRVGRETQYF. The CDR3 coding sequence is TGTGCCAGCAGGGTAGGACGGGAGACCCAGTACTTC. V and J are TRBV6-1 and TRBJ2-5, with D hard to call. The CDR3 has 12 amino acids. Germline V gene data show CDR1 as MNHNS and CDR2 as SASEGT. Trimming took off 6 bases at V and 5 bases at J, with 10 bases between the two ends.

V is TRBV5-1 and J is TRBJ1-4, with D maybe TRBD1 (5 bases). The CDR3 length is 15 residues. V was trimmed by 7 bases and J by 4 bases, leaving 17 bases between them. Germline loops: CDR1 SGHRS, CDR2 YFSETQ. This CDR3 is CASAPMGGDNEKLFF. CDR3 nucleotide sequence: TGCGCCAGCGCCCCGATGGGGGGGGATAATGAAAAACTGTTTTTT.

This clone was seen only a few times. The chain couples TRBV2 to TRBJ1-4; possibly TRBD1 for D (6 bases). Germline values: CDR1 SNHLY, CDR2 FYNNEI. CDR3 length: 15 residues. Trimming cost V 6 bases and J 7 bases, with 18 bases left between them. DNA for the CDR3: TGTGCCAGCAGCAACGCTCGGGGAGGGGGTGAAAAACTGTTTTTT. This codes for CASSNARGGGEKLFF.

The CDR3 DNA follows: TGTGCCAGTAGTTCTTTAGACAGGGTGGCCGGGGAGCTGTTTTTT. It specifies CASSSLDRVAGELFF. The V and J genes are TRBV19 and TRBJ2-2, with TRBD1 matching over 7 bases. The CDR3 totals 15 residues. Germline V lookup: CDR1 LNHDA, CDR2 SQIVND (reference sequence). The ends lost 5 bases at V and 6 bases at J; junction bases unmatched: 9. The entire variable domain, with the rest obtained from reference TRBV19 and TRBJ2-2, is as follows: DGGITQSPKYLFRKEGQNVTLSCEQNLNHDAMYWYRQDPGQGLRLIYYSQIVNDFQKGDIAEGYSVSREKKESFPLTVTSAQKNPTAFYLCASSSLDRVAGELFFGEGSRLTVL.

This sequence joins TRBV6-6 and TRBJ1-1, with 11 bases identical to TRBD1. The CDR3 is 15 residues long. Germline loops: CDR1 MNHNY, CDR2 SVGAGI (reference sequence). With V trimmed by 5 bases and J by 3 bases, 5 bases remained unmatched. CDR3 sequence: CASSTRGQGDTEAFF. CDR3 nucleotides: TGTGCCAGCAGTACCCGGGGACAGGGGGACACTGAAGCTTTCTTT.

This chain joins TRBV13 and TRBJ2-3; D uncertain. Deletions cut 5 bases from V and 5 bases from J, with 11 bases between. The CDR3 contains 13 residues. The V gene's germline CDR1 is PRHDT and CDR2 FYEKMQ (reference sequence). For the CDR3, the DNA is TGTGCCAGCAGCGGGTGGAGTGGAGATACGCAGTATTTT. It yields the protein CASSGWSGDTQYF.

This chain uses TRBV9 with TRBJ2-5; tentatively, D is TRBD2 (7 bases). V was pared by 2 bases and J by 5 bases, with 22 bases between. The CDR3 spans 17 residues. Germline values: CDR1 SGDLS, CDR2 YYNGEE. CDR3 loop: CASSVSAGTTRGETQYF. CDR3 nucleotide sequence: TGTGCCAGCAGCGTTTCAGCGGGAACTACTAGGGGGGAGACCCAGTACTTC.

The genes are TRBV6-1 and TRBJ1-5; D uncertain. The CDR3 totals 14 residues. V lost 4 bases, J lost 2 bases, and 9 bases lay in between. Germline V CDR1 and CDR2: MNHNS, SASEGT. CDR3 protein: CASSGGDGNQPQHF. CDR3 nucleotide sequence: TGTGCCAGCAGTGGGGGAGACGGCAATCAGCCCCAGCATTTT.

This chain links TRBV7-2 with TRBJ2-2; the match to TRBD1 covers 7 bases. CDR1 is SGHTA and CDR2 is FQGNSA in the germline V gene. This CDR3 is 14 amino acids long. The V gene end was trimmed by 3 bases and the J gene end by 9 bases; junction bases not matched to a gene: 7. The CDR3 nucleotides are TGTGCCAGCAGCTTTCGACAGGGAGTCCGGGAGCTGTTTTTT. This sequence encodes CASSFRQGVRELFF.

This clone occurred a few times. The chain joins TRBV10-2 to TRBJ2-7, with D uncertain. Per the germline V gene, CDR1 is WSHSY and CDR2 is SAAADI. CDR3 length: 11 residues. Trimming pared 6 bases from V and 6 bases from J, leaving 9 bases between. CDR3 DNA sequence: TGCGCCAGCAGCCCCCAGGTCGAGCAGTACTTC. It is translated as CASSPQVEQYF.

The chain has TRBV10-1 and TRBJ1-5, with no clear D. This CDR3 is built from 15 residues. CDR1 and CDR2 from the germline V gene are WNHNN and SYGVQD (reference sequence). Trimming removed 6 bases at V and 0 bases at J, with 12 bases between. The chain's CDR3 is CASRKYRYSNQPQHF. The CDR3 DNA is TGCGCCAGCAGAAAATACAGATATAGCAATCAGCCCCAGCATTTT.

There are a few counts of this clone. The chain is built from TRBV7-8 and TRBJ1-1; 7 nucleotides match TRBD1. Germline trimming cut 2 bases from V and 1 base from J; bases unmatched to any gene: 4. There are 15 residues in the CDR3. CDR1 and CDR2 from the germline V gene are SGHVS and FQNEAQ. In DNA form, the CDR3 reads TGTGCCAGCAGCTTAAGCGGGACAGCGAACACTGAAGCTTTCTTT. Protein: CASSLSGTANTEAFF.

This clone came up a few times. In DNA form, the CDR3 reads TGTGCCAGCAGACCCGGGACAGGGAGCTCCTACGAGCAGTACTTC. It encodes CASRPGTGSSYEQYF. The chain carries TRBV14 and TRBJ2-7, with TRBD1 matching 9 bases. Trimming removed 6 bases from V and 0 bases from J; junction bases left unmatched: 6. CDR1 is SGHDN and CDR2 is FVKESK in the germline V gene. The CDR3 loop spans 15 amino acids. Using reference TRBV14 and TRBJ2-7 for the parts outside the CDR3, the full variable domain is EAGVTQFPSHSVIEKGQTVTLRCDPISGHDNLYWYRRVMGKEIKFLLHFVKESKQDESGMPNNRFLAERTGGTYSTLKVQPAELEDSGVYFCASRPGTGSSYEQYFGPGTRLTVT.

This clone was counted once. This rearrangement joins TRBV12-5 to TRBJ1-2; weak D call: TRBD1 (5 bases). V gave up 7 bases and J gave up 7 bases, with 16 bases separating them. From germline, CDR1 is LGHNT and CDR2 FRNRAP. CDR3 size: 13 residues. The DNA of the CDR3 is TGTGCTAGTGCCACCCTTGGGGCGCCTGGCTACACCTTC. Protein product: CASATLGAPGYTF.

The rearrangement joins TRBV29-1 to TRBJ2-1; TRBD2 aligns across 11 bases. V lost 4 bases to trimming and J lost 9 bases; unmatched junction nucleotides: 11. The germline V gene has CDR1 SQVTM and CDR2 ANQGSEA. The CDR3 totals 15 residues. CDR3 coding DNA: TGCAGCGTTGGAGGGCTACTAGCGGGAGCCTTTGAGCAGTTCTTC. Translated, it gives CSVGGLLAGAFEQFF.

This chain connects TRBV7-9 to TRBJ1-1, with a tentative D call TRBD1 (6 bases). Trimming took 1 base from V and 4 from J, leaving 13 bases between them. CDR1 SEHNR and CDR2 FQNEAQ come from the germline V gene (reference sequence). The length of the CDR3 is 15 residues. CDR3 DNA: TGTGCCAGCAGCTTAGTGTTAGGGGGGAGCACTGAAGCTTTCTTT. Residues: CASSLVLGGSTEAFF.

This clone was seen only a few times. The CDR3 protein is CATKRSSYEQYF. CDR3 DNA: TGTGCCACCAAACGGTCGAGCTACGAGCAGTACTTC. The chain has TRBV6-5 and TRBJ2-7; D not certain. With 10 bases removed from V and 3 bases from J, the gap between germline ends came to 13 bases. The length of the CDR3 is 12 residues. Germline-derived CDR1 and CDR2 are MNHEY and SVGAGI.

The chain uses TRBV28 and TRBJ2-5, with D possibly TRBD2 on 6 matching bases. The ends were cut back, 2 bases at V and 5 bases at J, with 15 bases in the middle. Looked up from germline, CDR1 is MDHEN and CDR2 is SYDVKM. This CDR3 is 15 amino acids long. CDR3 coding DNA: TGTGCCAGCAGTTTACTGCGGGACCTTGGGGAGACCCAGTACTTC. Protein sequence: CASSLLRDLGETQYF.

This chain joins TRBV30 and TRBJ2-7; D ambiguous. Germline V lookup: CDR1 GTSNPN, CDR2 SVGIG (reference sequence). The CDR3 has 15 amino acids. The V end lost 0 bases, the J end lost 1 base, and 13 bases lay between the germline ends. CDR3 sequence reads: CAWSVLQDWSYEQYF. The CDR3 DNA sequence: TGTGCCTGGAGTGTACTTCAGGATTGGTCCTACGAGCAGTACTTC.

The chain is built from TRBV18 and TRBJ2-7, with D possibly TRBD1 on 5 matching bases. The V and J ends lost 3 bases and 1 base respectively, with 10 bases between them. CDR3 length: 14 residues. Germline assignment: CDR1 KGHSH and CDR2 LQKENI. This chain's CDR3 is CASSPPQASYEQYF. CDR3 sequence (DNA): TGTGCCAGCTCACCTCCACAGGCATCCTACGAGCAGTACTTC. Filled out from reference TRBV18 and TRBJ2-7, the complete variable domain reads NAGVMQNPRHLVRRRGQEARLRCSPMKGHSHVYWYRQLPEEGLKFMVYLQKENIIDESGMPKERFSAEFPKEGPSILRIQQVVRGDSAAYFCASSPPQASYEQYFGPGTRLTVT.

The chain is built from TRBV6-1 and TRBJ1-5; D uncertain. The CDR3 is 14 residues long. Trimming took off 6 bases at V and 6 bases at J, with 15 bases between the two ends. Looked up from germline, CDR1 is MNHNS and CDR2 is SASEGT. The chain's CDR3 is CASSPGRVGQPQHF. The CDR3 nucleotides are TGTGCCAGCAGCCCGGGGAGGGTGGGTCAGCCCCAGCATTTT.

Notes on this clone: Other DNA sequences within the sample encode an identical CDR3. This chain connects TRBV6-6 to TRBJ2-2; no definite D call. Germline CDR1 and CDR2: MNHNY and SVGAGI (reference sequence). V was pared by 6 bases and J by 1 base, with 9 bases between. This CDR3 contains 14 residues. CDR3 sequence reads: CASSQDGNTGELFF. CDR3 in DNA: TGTGCCAGCAGCCAGGACGGGAACACCGGGGAGCTGTTTTTT.

The CDR3 region is CASSGIGEKLFF. The CDR3 DNA sequence: TGTGCCAGCAGTGGGATAGGGGAAAAACTGTTTTTT. The chain joins TRBV6-5 to TRBJ1-4; D is unresolved. The CDR3 spans 12 residues. Germline loops: CDR1 MNHEY, CDR2 SVGAGI. V dropped 5 bases and J dropped 8 bases, with 9 bases sitting between them.